Sequencing of this T cell receptor (beta chain) was carried out in a study of blood T cell repertoires in COVID-19. Germline CDR1 reads SGHTA; CDR2 reads FQGTGA. V lost 4 bases and J lost 8, with 14 bases in between. The CDR3 spans 13 residues. Sequencing used immunoSEQ multiplex PCR; TCRdb keeps in-frame clones, though not all of them. The table lists fewer than 400,000 clones, roughly 85% of them singletons. The sample taken for sequencing was PBMCs or T cells enriched from blood (not recorded which). This chain links TRBV7-3 with TRBJ1-2; D is perhaps TRBD1 (5 bases). This sequence originates from a woman aged 30 to 39 who had been exposed to COVID-19. CDR3 sequence reads: CASSSTGLGGYTF. The CDR3 bases are TGTGCCAGCAGCTCAACGGGGCTAGGAGGCTACACCTTC. The full variable domain, its missing parts supplied by reference TRBV7-3 and TRBJ1-2, is GAGVSQTPSNKVTEKGKYVELRCDPISGHTALYWYRQSLGQGPEFLIYFQGTGAADDSGLPNDRFFAVRPEGSVSTLKIQRTERGDSAVYLCASSSTGLGGYTFGSGTRLTVV.